The 25 T cell receptor beta chains below were found in one sample sequenced in a study of CD8 T cells in ankylosing spondylitis. Study-level findings and limits: About 8 highly homologous variants made up a TCR beta motif, and this motif appeared characteristic of ankylosing spondylitis blood.

The antigens of these receptors remain unknown. Each CDR3 protein gets one entry after TCRdb re-called the 5' RACE reads with MiXCR. Here the sample spans 700,000 to 850,000 distinct CDR3 sequences, about 11% being singletons. The sequenced material came from blood, either unsorted or a sorted T cell fraction (not recorded which). These receptor sequences come from a male donor with ankylosing spondylitis.

This clonotype was detected a few times. J is TRBJ2-2 and V is TRBV5-1; no reliable D call. Germline V gene lookup returns CDR1 SGHRS and CDR2 YFSETQ. Trimming shortened V by 5 bases and J by 4 bases, and 9 bases separated the two germline ends. The CDR3 loop spans 13 amino acids. The CDR3 nucleotides read TGCGCCAGCAGGGTCCTTCCCACCGGGGAGCTGTTTTTT. This encodes CASRVLPTGELFF.

The V call is TRBV6-5, the J call TRBJ2-5; 13 bases line up with TRBD2. The CDR3 has 15 amino acids. The V segment lost 4 bases and the J segment 5 bases; nucleotides outside the gene matches: 4. Germline CDR1 and CDR2: MNHEY and SVGAGI. Here the CDR3 DNA reads TGTGCCAGCAGTTCGGGACTAGCGGGATGGGAGACCCAGTACTTC. This sequence encodes CASSSGLAGWETQYF.

V usage is TRBV24-1 and J usage is TRBJ1-2; no reliable D call. CDR1 is KGHDR and CDR2 is SFDVKD in the germline V gene. Trimming left V 1 base short and J 4 bases short, with 6 bases between. The CDR3 has 13 amino acids. The CDR3 bases are TGTGCCACCAGTGATTTTTCAGGCTATGGCTACACCTTC. Translating it yields CATSDFSGYGYTF.

V gene TRBV27 combines with J gene TRBJ1-1; maybe TRBD1 (6 bases). V was shortened by 6 bases and J by 1 base, with 12 bases between the two germline ends. The CDR3 is 14 residues long. Germline values: CDR1 MNHEY, CDR2 SMNVEV (reference sequence). CDR3 in DNA: TGTGCCAGCAGCAAGGAGGGGGGGAACACTGAAGCTTTCTTT. Protein product: CASSKEGGNTEAFF.

This clonotype was observed at least ten times. The chain joins TRBV12-3 or TRBV12-4 to TRBJ2-3, with 10 bases lining up with TRBD1. J lost 5 bases, V lost 4 bases, and 9 bases had no gene match. The CDR3 length is 16 residues. The CDR3 spells CASSSYGTGDVDTQYF. The CDR3 nucleotides read TGTGCCAGCAGTTCCTACGGGACAGGGGATGTAGATACGCAGTATTTT.

The rearrangement uses TRBV12-3 or TRBV12-4 and TRBJ2-7; D unresolved. There are 12 residues in the CDR3. V was clipped by 6 bases and J by 7 bases, with 13 bases between them. CDR3 DNA: TGTGCCAGCAGCTCGAGGCCCGGGGAGCAGTACTTC. Protein sequence: CASSSRPGEQYF.

This chain connects TRBV20-1 to TRBJ1-1; D possibly corresponds to TRBD1 (5 bases). CDR1 and CDR2 (germline): DFQATT, SNEGSKA (reference sequence). CDR3 length equals 13 residues. This chain's CDR3 is CSSTDRLNTEAFF. The CDR3 DNA follows: TGCAGCTCCACCGACAGACTTAACACTGAAGCTTTCTTT.

This clonotype was counted between two and nine times. This rearrangement joins TRBV11-2 to TRBJ1-1, with D unresolved. The CDR3 has 15 residues. Trimming left V 3 bases short and J 1 base short, with 12 bases between. Germline V gene data show CDR1 as SGHAT and CDR2 as FQNNGV. CDR3 coding DNA: TGTGCCAGCAGCTTTGAGGCTTTCCGGAACACTGAAGCTTTCTTT. This codes for CASSFEAFRNTEAFF.

The gene calls are TRBV4-3 and TRBJ1-1; 11 bases agree with TRBD1. Per the germline V gene, CDR1 is LGHNA and CDR2 is YSLEER. V lost 0 bases and J lost 10; bases outside the gene matches: 4. This CDR3 is 14 amino acids long. The CDR3 here is CASSQDGGTGGAFF. In DNA, the CDR3 is TGCGCCAGCAGCCAAGATGGAGGGACAGGGGGAGCTTTCTTT.

The CDR3 sequence: CSARTAAYEQYF. In nucleotides, the CDR3 is TGCAGTGCTAGGACAGCGGCCTACGAGCAGTACTTC. The chain joins TRBV20-1 to TRBJ2-7; D is tentatively TRBD1 or TRBD2 (5 bases each). Between the trimmed V and J ends, which lost 3 bases and 2 bases, there was a span of 8 bases. Germline lookup yields CDR1 DFQATT and CDR2 SNEGSKA (reference sequence). This CDR3 has 12 residues.

This sequence joins TRBV20-1 and TRBJ2-1, with TRBD2 matching over 11 bases. V was pared by 7 bases and J by 11 bases, with 13 bases of the junction left unmatched. Germline CDR1 and CDR2: DFQATT and SNEGSKA (reference sequence). The CDR3 totals 14 residues. The CDR3 nucleotides are TGCAGTGTCTCAACTAGCGGGAGCCTAGATAAGCAGTTCTTC. It codes for CSVSTSGSLDKQFF.

This clonotype occurred a few times. The chain uses TRBV7-2 and TRBJ1-1, with no clear D. The CDR3 has 11 amino acids. Germline CDR1 SGHTA, CDR2 FQGNSA. Deletions cut 5 bases from V and 11 bases from J, with 12 bases between. CDR3: CASSLERRAFF. CDR3 coding DNA: TGTGCCAGCAGCCTCGAGCGGCGGGCTTTCTTT.

The rearrangement uses TRBV28 and TRBJ2-1; 8 bases are shared with TRBD1. Germline lookup yields CDR1 MDHEN and CDR2 SYDVKM. The CDR3 covers 15 residues. Trimming cost V 2 bases and J 5 bases; bases outside gene matches: 5. As DNA, the CDR3 is TGTGCCAGCAGTTTACTAGGACAGGGAGACAATGAGCAGTTCTTC. It codes for CASSLLGQGDNEQFF.

This chain connects TRBV10-3 to TRBJ2-1; TRBD2 agrees at 13 bases. This CDR3 has 15 amino acids. Germline V lookup: CDR1 ENHRY, CDR2 SYGVKD. The junction had 13 bases not matched to a gene; V was cut back by 10 bases and J by 10 bases. The CDR3, as DNA: TGTGCCACCAATGGACTAGCGGGAGTTAGACAGGAGCAGTTCTTC. Translated: CATNGLAGVRQEQFF.

This clonotype has just a few counts. V usage is TRBV27 and J usage is TRBJ2-2; 11 nucleotides match TRBD2. This CDR3 has 21 amino acids. The J segment lost 0 bases and the V segment lost 6 bases, leaving 18 bases of the junction unmatched. CDR1 and CDR2 (germline): MNHEY, SMNVEV (reference sequence). This chain's CDR3 is CASSPGTSGILRLANTGELFF. For the CDR3, the DNA is TGTGCCAGCAGCCCGGGGACTAGCGGAATACTTAGACTAGCGAACACCGGGGAGCTGTTTTTT.

This clonotype turned up a few times. CDR3 sequence: CSAFDLGKTGELFF. CDR3 in DNA: TGCAGTGCTTTCGACCTCGGGAAGACCGGGGAGCTGTTTTTT. The chain joins TRBV20-1 to TRBJ2-2; D may be TRBD2 (5 bases). Germline loops: CDR1 DFQATT, CDR2 SNEGSKA (reference sequence). The CDR3 has 14 residues. Trimming removed 5 bases from V and 5 bases from J, with 15 bases in between.

This clonotype was seen many times. The CDR3 is CATSRDYTEETQYF. The CDR3 DNA sequence: TGTGCCACCAGCAGAGATTACACTGAAGAGACCCAGTACTTC. The J gene is TRBJ2-5, the V gene TRBV15; D gene unclear. Germline lookup yields CDR1 LNHNV and CDR2 YYDKDF (reference sequence). The V end lost 0 bases, the J end lost 3 bases, and 8 bases lay between the germline ends. The CDR3 has 14 residues.

This clonotype was recorded at least ten times. This chain joins TRBV4-2 and TRBJ2-5; D remains unclear. CDR1 is LGHNA and CDR2 is YNFKEQ in the germline V gene. CDR3 length: 15 amino acids. Trimming cost V 1 base and J 0 bases, with 9 bases left between them. The CDR3 sequence: CASSQVDQYQETQYF. CDR3 nucleotide sequence: TGTGCCAGCAGCCAAGTGGATCAGTACCAAGAGACCCAGTACTTC.

This clonotype was seen a handful of times. This chain links TRBV24-1 with TRBJ1-5, with D maybe TRBD1 (5 bases). The V and J ends lost 5 bases and 9 bases respectively, with 10 bases between them. This CDR3 has 12 residues. Per germline, CDR1 KGHDR and CDR2 SFDVKD. DNA for the CDR3: TGTGCCACCAGTGCAAGGAGGGGGCCCCAGCATTTT. Translated: CATSARRGPQHF.

This clonotype was picked up many times. The chain is built from TRBV4-2 and TRBJ2-3; 8 positions agree with TRBD2. Trimming at V came to 1 base and at J to 5 bases, leaving 5 bases not matched to a gene. The germline V gene encodes CDR1 LGHNA and CDR2 YNFKEQ. The CDR3 sequence is 15 residues long. CDR3 residues: CASSQGLAGEDTQYF. In DNA, the CDR3 is TGTGCCAGCAGCCAAGGCCTAGCGGGTGAAGATACGCAGTATTTT.

There are a few counts of this clonotype. The chain combines TRBV24-1 with TRBJ2-3; unclear D gene. The CDR3 loop spans 13 amino acids. Germline CDR1 and CDR2: KGHDR and SFDVKD. Trimming removed 3 bases from V and 5 bases from J, with 8 bases in between. CDR3: CATSDMGIDTQYF. CDR3 sequence (DNA): TGTGCCACCAGTGATATGGGGATAGATACGCAGTATTTT.

This clonotype was counted only a few times. The chain couples TRBV4-1 to TRBJ2-1; TRBD2 matches at 9 bases. The length of the CDR3 is 16 residues. The germline CDR1 and CDR2 sequences are MGHRA and YSYEKL. Trimming at V came to 3 bases and at J to 6 bases, leaving 9 bases not matched to a gene. This CDR3 is CASSHRLAVSINEQFF. The CDR3 bases are TGCGCCAGCAGCCACCGACTAGCGGTTTCAATCAATGAGCAGTTCTTC.

This rearrangement joins TRBV6-1 to TRBJ2-5; D unclear. This CDR3 region has 14 residues. Trimming removed 6 bases from V and 1 base from J, with 12 bases in between. Germline V CDR1 and CDR2: MNHNS, SASEGT. The DNA of the CDR3 is TGTGCCAGCAGACTGTCGTGGGCCCAAGAGACCCAGTACTTC. It encodes CASRLSWAQETQYF.

V and J are TRBV7-2 and TRBJ2-1; D is perhaps TRBD1 (5 bases). The CDR3 sequence is 15 residues long. Germline lookup yields CDR1 SGHTA and CDR2 FQGNSA. V dropped 3 bases and J dropped 9 bases, with 18 bases sitting between them. CDR3: CASSFADGFGAEQFF. DNA for the CDR3: TGTGCCAGCAGCTTTGCGGACGGGTTTGGGGCTGAGCAGTTCTTC.

This clonotype was detected many times. The chain recombines TRBV20-1 with TRBJ2-3, with 8 positions matching TRBD2. V was pared by 7 bases and J by 3 bases, with 3 bases of the junction left unmatched. The CDR3 is 12 residues long. The V gene's germline CDR1 is DFQATT and CDR2 SNEGSKA (reference sequence). The CDR3 DNA is TGCAGTGGAGCGGGGGAGACAGATACGCAGTATTTT. Its translation is CSGAGETDTQYF.